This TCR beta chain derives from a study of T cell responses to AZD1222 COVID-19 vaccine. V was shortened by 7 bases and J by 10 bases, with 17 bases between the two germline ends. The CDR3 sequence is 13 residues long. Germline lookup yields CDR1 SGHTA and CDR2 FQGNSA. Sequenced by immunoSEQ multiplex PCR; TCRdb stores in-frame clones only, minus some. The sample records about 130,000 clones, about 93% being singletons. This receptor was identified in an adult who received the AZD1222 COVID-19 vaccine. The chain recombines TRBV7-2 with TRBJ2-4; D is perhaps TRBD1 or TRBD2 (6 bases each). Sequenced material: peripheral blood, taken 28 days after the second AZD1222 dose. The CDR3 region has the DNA TGTGCCAGCAACAGTGTCATAGGGGGGATTCAGTACTTC. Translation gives CASNSVIGGIQYF.